This T cell receptor (beta chain) was identified in a study of control samples from healthy donors and cancer patients. Clones were read by immunoSEQ multiplex PCR, and TCRdb kept only the in-frame ones, dropping some. Among about 89,000 clones listed, about nine tenths were seen once. CDR3 length: 15 amino acids. V trimming: 4 bases; J trimming: 7 bases; junction bases outside the gene matches: 7. Germline values: CDR1 ENHRY, CDR2 SYGVKD. This chain links TRBV10-3 with TRBJ1-4, with 9 bases identical to TRBD1. The clonotype originates from a man aged 25 to 40 in good health. The sequencing sample was made of blood. The CDR3 sequence is CAISASTGGGEKLFF. CDR3 nucleotide sequence: TGTGCCATCAGTGCCTCGACAGGGGGAGGTGAAAAACTGTTTTTT.